This record covers a single T cell receptor (beta chain). This entry belongs to a study of OX40 agonist ivuxolimab in advanced cancers. The ends were cut back, 5 bases at V and 9 bases at J, with 22 bases in the middle. The CDR3 extends over 15 amino acids. CDR1 and CDR2 from the germline V gene are SGHVS and FNYEAQ. Assay used: immunoSEQ multiplex PCR; TCRdb lists only in-frame clones, some missing. The table records fewer than 100,000 clones, approximately 91% of them present only once. The receptor was derived from an adult with an advanced solid tumor such as melanoma, head and neck, liver or kidney cancer. Sequences were derived from CD4+ or CD8+ T cells sorted from blood, sampled in a trial of the OX40 agonist ivuxolimab. The chain employs TRBV7-6 and TRBJ2-5; D tentatively reads TRBD1 or TRBD2 (7 bases each). The CDR3 spells CASSQGGGAMEAQYF. The CDR3 DNA follows: TGTGCCAGCAGCCAGGGGGGGGGTGCAATGGAGGCCCAGTACTTC. Full variable domain (remainder filled in from reference TRBV7-6 and TRBJ2-5): GAGVSQSPRYKVTKRGQDVALRCDPISGHVSLYWYRQALGQGPEFLTYFNYEAQQDKSGLPNDRFSAERPEGSISTLTIQRTEQRDSAMYRCASSQGGGAMEAQYFGPGTRLLVL.